This TCR beta chain was obtained from a study of response to subunit inactivated influenza vaccine. One entry per CDR3 protein results from TCRdb running MiXCR on the RT-PCR reads. The sample includes roughly 650,000 distinct CDR3 sequences, approximately 15% of them seen just once. From germline, CDR1 is MNHEY and CDR2 SVGEGT. J lost 7 bases, V lost 6 bases, and 7 bases had no gene match. The CDR3 extends over 13 amino acids. This clonotype was recorded a few times. The receptor was derived from a man aged 45-65 years who received an inactivated influenza vaccine. V gene TRBV6-2 or TRBV6-3 combines with J gene TRBJ1-2; TRBD1 matches 8 bases. The input for sequencing was PBMCs from blood, taken roughly 2 weeks before vaccination. The CDR3 coding sequence is TGTGCCAGCAGCCAGGGGGCGTCGGTTGGCTACACCTTC. It translates to CASSQGASVGYTF.